This is a list of T cell receptor beta chains from one sample in a study of T cells in Graves' hyperthyroidism and ophthalmopathy. TCRdb reprocessed the multiplex PCR reads via MiXCR and lists one record per CDR3 protein. The sample includes around 420,000 distinct CDR3 sequences, more than 15% of them seen just once. Input material: blood. Receptor source: a young woman with Graves' hyperthyroidism. Both conserved end residues are part of each CDR3. The order of the fields is D gene, V gene, J gene, clone size, CDR3 protein, CDR3 DNA. The D gene is left open where the match is weak. The listing skips clone size in some rows; elsewhere it reads once, few, many or a size class.

-	TRBV15	TRBJ2-7	-	CATSRGGGGYEQYF	TGTGCCACCAGCAGAGGTGGGGGTGGATACGAGCAGTACTTC
-	TRBV6-1	TRBJ1-2	many	CASSPLVANYGYTF	TGTGCCAGCTCTCCTCTGGTAGCTAACTATGGCTACACCTTC
-	TRBV24-1	TRBJ2-3	-	CATSDTGLTDTQYF	TGTGCCACCAGTGATACGGGACTCACAGATACGCAGTATTTT
-	TRBV13	TRBJ2-1	many	CASSQQGHEQFF	TGTGCCAGCAGCCAACAGGGACATGAGCAGTTCTTC
TRBD2	TRBV11-1	TRBJ2-3	many	CASSKIAGPTDYSTDTQYF	TGTGCCAGCAGCAAGATAGCGGGGCCCACCGATTATAGCACAGATACGCAGTATTTT
TRBD2	TRBV28	TRBJ2-3	many	CASTPQGLAGGRRTDTQYF	TGTGCCAGCACTCCCCAGGGACTAGCGGGAGGCAGACGAACAGATACGCAGTATTTT
TRBD1	TRBV6-1	TRBJ2-6	many	CASSRWDRGSGANVLTF	TGTGCCAGCAGTAGGTGGGACAGGGGGTCTGGGGCCAACGTCCTGACTTTC
-	TRBV28	TRBJ2-3	many	CASSYTPPDFTDTQYF	TGTGCCAGCAGTTACACCCCCCCGGACTTCACAGATACGCAGTATTTT
TRBD1	TRBV3-1	TRBJ1-6	-	CASSPSGGQSYNSPLHF	TGTGCCAGCAGTCCTAGCGGGGGACAGTCCTATAATTCACCCCTCCACTTT
-	TRBV3-1	TRBJ1-1	many	CASSQGPMGTEAFF	TGTGCCAGCAGCCAGGGGCCCATGGGCACTGAAGCTTTCTTT
-	TRBV12-3/TRBV12-4	TRBJ1-5	many	CASSLQVSGNQPQHF	TGTGCCAGCAGTTTACAGGTATCGGGCAATCAGCCCCAGCATTTT
-	TRBV19	TRBJ1-1	-	CASRPAVNTEAFF	TGTGCCAGTAGACCCGCGGTGAACACTGAAGCTTTCTTT
-	TRBV28	TRBJ2-5	many	CASSLSRRYQETQYF	TGTGCCAGCAGTTTATCTCGGAGATACCAAGAGACCCAGTACTTC
-	TRBV2	TRBJ2-3	many	CASSERGVGWSTDTQYF	TGTGCCAGCAGTGAACGTGGGGTAGGGTGGTCCACAGATACGCAGTATTTT
-	TRBV14	TRBJ2-7	-	CASSQDRETPLEQYF	TGTGCCAGCAGCCAAGATAGAGAGACACCCCTGGAGCAGTACTTC
-	TRBV24-1	TRBJ2-3	-	CATSGAGYGTDTQYF	TGTGCCACCAGTGGGGCAGGTTACGGCACAGATACGCAGTATTTT
TRBD1	TRBV12-3/TRBV12-4	TRBJ1-5	many	CASRDRDEYNQPQHF	TGTGCCAGCCGGGACAGGGATGAGTACAATCAGCCCCAGCATTTT
-	TRBV6-2/TRBV6-3	TRBJ2-2	-	CASSYLRELFF	TGTGCCAGCAGTTACTTGAGGGAGCTGTTTTTT
TRBD2	TRBV27	TRBJ2-7	-	CASRELAGGREREQYF	TGTGCCAGCAGAGAGCTAGCGGGAGGAAGGGAGCGCGAGCAGTACTTC
-	TRBV14	TRBJ1-1	-	CASSPLGIMNTEAFF	TGTGCCAGCAGCCCCCTTGGGATTATGAACACTGAAGCTTTCTTT
TRBD2	TRBV27	TRBJ2-2	many	CASSLGLAGVNGELFF	TGTGCCAGCAGTCTCGGACTAGCGGGAGTTAACGGGGAGCTGTTTTTT
-	TRBV12-3/TRBV12-4	TRBJ2-2	many	CASSLPVNTGELFF	TGTGCCAGCAGTTTACCAGTTAACACCGGGGAGCTGTTTTTT
TRBD2	TRBV27	TRBJ2-1	-	CASSFRLAGGLDEQFF	TGTGCCAGCAGTTTTCGACTAGCGGGGGGCCTGGATGAGCAGTTCTTC
-	TRBV27	TRBJ2-3	few	CASRSMGAGTDTQYF	TGTGCCAGCAGGTCTATGGGCGCTGGCACAGATACGCAGTATTTT
-	TRBV28	TRBJ1-5	few	CASPDKSGQPQHF	TGTGCCAGTCCCGATAAAAGTGGTCAGCCCCAGCATTTT
TRBD1	TRBV20-1	TRBJ1-1	many	CSAWTGDTEAFF	TGCAGTGCTTGGACAGGGGACACTGAAGCTTTCTTT
TRBD1	TRBV7-8	TRBJ2-1	many	CASSWGTVNNEQFF	TGTGCCAGCAGCTGGGGGACAGTTAACAATGAGCAGTTCTTC
-	TRBV5-1	TRBJ2-7	few	CASSFTPGGDTGLYEQYF	TGCGCCAGCAGCTTTACACCCGGAGGGGACACCGGGTTGTACGAGCAGTACTTC
-	TRBV6-2/TRBV6-3	TRBJ1-6	many	CASSYPNLNSPLHF	TGTGCCAGCAGTTACCCTAACCTGAATTCACCCCTCCACTTT
TRBD2	TRBV13	TRBJ2-5	-	CASSLFSGNTAETQYF	TGTGCCAGCAGCCTGTTTAGCGGGAATACAGCAGAGACCCAGTACTTC
TRBD1	TRBV20-1	TRBJ1-2	many	CSASGDRVYNGYTF	TGCAGTGCTAGTGGGGACAGGGTCTACAATGGCTACACCTTC
TRBD1	TRBV12-3/TRBV12-4	TRBJ2-7	few	CASSRGDRGVVEQYF	TGTGCCAGCAGCCGGGGTGACAGGGGGGTCGTCGAGCAGTACTTC
-	TRBV5-1	TRBJ2-7	many	CASRFASGNYEQYF	TGCGCCAGCAGGTTCGCGTCCGGGAACTACGAGCAGTACTTC
TRBD1	TRBV10-2	TRBJ1-6	-	CASRDRQGTNSPLHF	TGCGCCAGCAGGGATAGACAGGGTACTAATTCACCCCTCCACTTT
-	TRBV28	TRBJ2-7	many	CASSLSLGGEQYF	TGTGCCAGCAGTTTATCCCTCGGTGGAGAGCAGTACTTC
-	TRBV20-1	TRBJ2-7	few	CSAGAGQNYEQYF	TGCAGTGCCGGGGCGGGACAGAACTACGAGCAGTACTTC
TRBD1	TRBV3-1	TRBJ2-5	-	CASSQWDSEETQYF	TGTGCCAGCAGCCAGTGGGACAGCGAAGAGACCCAGTACTTC
TRBD1	TRBV24-1	TRBJ1-1	-	CATSDRRTGPAFF	TGTGCCACCAGTGATCGAAGGACAGGGCCCGCTTTCTTT
-	TRBV14	TRBJ2-3	many	CASSPRTTSTDTQYF	TGTGCCAGCAGCCCGAGGACGACTAGCACAGATACGCAGTATTTT
TRBD2	TRBV7-6	TRBJ2-2	-	CASLSVAGGRPGKLFF	TGTGCCAGTTTGTCGGTCGCGGGAGGTCGGCCCGGGAAGCTGTTTTTT
-	TRBV7-6	TRBJ1-2	-	CASSSVVYPYGYTF	TGTGCCAGCAGCTCCGTGGTATATCCCTATGGCTACACCTTC
TRBD2	TRBV6-5	TRBJ2-2	many	CASSYRTSGSTGELFF	TGTGCCAGCAGTTACCGGACTAGCGGGAGTACCGGGGAGCTGTTTTTT
-	TRBV18	TRBJ1-2	few	CASSPRDWDYGYTF	TGTGCCAGCTCTCCCCGGGACTGGGACTATGGCTACACCTTC
-	TRBV29-1	TRBJ2-3	-	CSVDSGRTDTQYF	TGCAGCGTTGACTCAGGGAGGACAGATACGCAGTATTTT
TRBD2	TRBV20-1	TRBJ2-5	many	CSAPRPGGGAETQYF	TGCAGTGCTCCACGGCCGGGCGGGGGTGCGGAGACCCAGTACTTC
TRBD1	TRBV20-1	TRBJ1-2	-	CSAKEPGQGEAHGYTF	TGCAGTGCTAAAGAACCGGGACAGGGGGAGGCCCATGGCTACACCTTC
-	TRBV7-9	TRBJ2-5	many	CASSLRSADCLTQYF	TGTGCCAGCAGCTTACGTTCCGCAGATTGCTTGACCCAGTACTTC
-	TRBV7-9	TRBJ1-5	-	CASSEVGGQPQHF	TGTGCCAGCAGCGAGGTTGGGGGACAGCCCCAGCATTTT
TRBD1	TRBV6-5	TRBJ1-2	-	CASSYPGQLGYTF	TGTGCCAGCAGTTACCCGGGACAGCTCGGCTACACCTTC
-	TRBV20-1	TRBJ2-7	few	CSARSGSGSYEQYF	TGCAGTGCTAGGTCTGGTTCAGGGAGCTACGAGCAGTACTTC
TRBD1	TRBV6-1	TRBJ2-7	-	CASRRGTGTYEQYF	TGTGCCAGCAGACGCGGGACAGGGACCTACGAGCAGTACTTC
-	TRBV29-1	TRBJ2-3	many	CSVVGASFPTDTQYF	TGCAGCGTTGTGGGGGCTTCTTTCCCCACAGATACGCAGTATTTT